This T cell receptor beta chain is drawn from a study of blood T cell repertoires in COVID-19. Study background: Nucleic acid was either cDNA or gDNA, and it came from T cells, B-cell-depleted T cells, or PBMCs.

V shed 3 bases and J shed 2 bases, with 3 bases lying between them. The CDR3 covers 12 residues. The table came from immunoSEQ multiplex PCR; TCRdb's copy has only in-frame clones and leaves some out. The sample records about 130,000 clones, approximately 85% being singletons. The receptor's source is a man aged 30-40 years with COVID-19, enrolled during active disease. Sequences were obtained from peripheral blood. This sequence joins TRBV12-3 or TRBV12-4 and TRBJ2-3; D not certain. CDR3 coding DNA: TGTGCCAGCAGTTTTAACACAGATACGCAGTATTTT. Translated: CASSFNTDTQYF.